The entry below describes one T cell receptor (beta chain). Its antigen is still unknown. The data were produced by immunoSEQ multiplex PCR, yet TCRdb's version contains in-frame clones alone and is incomplete. The data show 50,000 or so clones, 80% to 90% seen once. This sample stems from a study of OX40 agonist ivuxolimab in advanced cancers. At the level of the study: 30% to 40% of patients had received prior checkpoint inhibitor therapy. Study-level points and caveats: On average, CD8+ T cells had more expanded clones than CD4+.

The sequence came from an adult with an advanced solid tumor such as melanoma, head and neck, liver or kidney cancer. The specimen was CD4+ or CD8+ T cells sorted from blood, collected in a trial of the OX40 agonist ivuxolimab.

CDR3 DNA: TGTGCCAGCAGTGAAAAAGGGCCTCCCACCTTC. Its translation is CASSEKGPPTF. V is TRBV6-1 and J is TRBJ1-2; no firm D call. Trimming shortened V by 2 bases and J by 13 bases, and 11 bases separated the two germline ends. CDR3 size: 11 residues. Germline V CDR1 and CDR2: MNHNS, SASEGT.